This T cell receptor beta chain was retrieved from a study of blood T cell repertoires in COVID-19. Study details: Sample material is recorded as cDNA or gDNA derived from T cells, B-cell-depleted T cells, or PBMCs.

Germline trimming cut 5 bases from V and 4 bases from J; bases unmatched to any gene: 7. In germline, CDR1 is MNHEY, CDR2 SMNVEV (reference sequence). This CDR3 is built from 15 residues. Clones were read by immunoSEQ multiplex PCR, and TCRdb kept only the in-frame ones, dropping some. The sample records about 250,000 clones, 70% to 90% being singletons. V and J are TRBV27 and TRBJ1-4; 7 bases match TRBD1. Sequenced: PBMCs or T cells enriched from blood (not recorded which). The sequence was obtained from a man between 18 and 29 years old who had recovered from COVID-19. CDR3 protein: CASSPSGQLNEKLFF. The CDR3 nucleotides read TGTGCCAGCAGTCCCTCGGGACAGCTTAATGAAAAACTGTTTTTT.